This T cell receptor (beta chain) comes out of a study of cytomegalovirus exposure and HLA in healthy donors. V was clipped by 1 base and J by 2 bases; unmatched bases: 6. The CDR3 totals 16 residues. Germline-derived CDR1 and CDR2 are SGHVS and FNYEAQ. All the people who gave samples were healthy bone marrow donors. Study conclusions and caveats: As was reported, the classifier diagnosed cytomegalovirus status with high specificity and sensitivity. Association of under 20,000 TCR beta sequences with HLA alleles was found at 0.05 false discovery rate in a later analysis. Roughly uniform sequencing depth across donors was assumed, possibly incorrectly.

A note on this clone: Its antigen is still unknown.

PCR primers comprised 60 Vbeta and 13 Jbeta primers. Measured with immunoSEQ multiplex PCR; TCRdb has only the in-frame clones, and not every one. The sample lists over 130,000 clones, 82% occurring once. This sequence originates from a male donor in good health and CMV-seronegative. This chain uses TRBV7-6 with TRBJ2-7; the match to TRBD2 covers 9 bases. What was sequenced was PBMCs. CDR3 nucleotides: TGTGCCAGCAGCTTAGTTTCGCGCGGGAGGGCCTACGAGCAGTACTTC. Its protein product is CASSLVSRGRAYEQYF.